The clone carrying this T cell receptor (beta chain) was seen at least ten times. What it recognizes is unknown. This entry comes from a study of T-cell reconstitution after alpha-beta-depleted transplantation in children. CDR1 and CDR2 from the germline V gene are SGHRS and YFSETQ. This CDR3 has 17 amino acids. V shed 2 bases and J 8 bases; nucleotides not matched to a gene: 10. The TCRbeta library was prepared with unique molecular identifiers. TCRdb processed the PCR reads anew with MiXCR; each CDR3 protein has one entry. The table shows roughly 7,700 distinct CDR3 sequences, with 12% occurring only once. Notes on the study in general: The origin of alpha-beta T cells about two months after transplant was reportedly several hundred expanded graft clones.

The chain couples TRBV5-1 to TRBJ2-1, with 13 positions matching TRBD2. Sequencing used PBMCs, mostly from graft donor cells, obtained 60 days after TCRalphabeta/CD19-depleted stem cell transplant. The clonotype comes from a patient between 2 and 9 years old who had a stem cell transplant for inherited bone marrow failure, so the T cells may come from the graft donor. CDR3 bases: TGCGCCAGCAGCTTAGGACTAGCGGGAGCTGGGGTCCATGAGCAGTTCTTC. As protein: CASSLGLAGAGVHEQFF.